Detailed here is one T cell receptor beta chain. This entry belongs to a study of control samples from healthy donors and cancer patients. This CDR3 has 13 residues. V shed 3 bases and J shed 6 bases, with 11 bases lying between them. The germline V gene has CDR1 MNHNS and CDR2 SASEGT. Data came from immunoSEQ multiplex PCR; TCRdb stores just in-frame clones and leaves some out. The table shows some 35,000 clones, with roughly 92% occurring only once. Sequences were obtained from PBMCs. The TCR originated in a man aged 40-49 years with colorectal cancer. The V gene is TRBV6-1, the J gene TRBJ1-1, with D possibly being TRBD1 (5 bases). The CDR3, as DNA: TGTGCCAGCAGTGAGGTTCGAGGGGCTGAAGCTTTCTTT. This sequence encodes CASSEVRGAEAFF.